This T cell receptor beta chain originates from a study of beta chain features in type 1 diabetes. Study-wide results and limits: Across all four CD4+ subsets, people with type 1 diabetes showed modestly shorter TCRB CDR3s.

This CDR3 is 18 amino acids long. The V gene's germline CDR1 is SGHTA and CDR2 FQGNSA. With 1 base clipped from V and 4 bases from J, the junction kept 9 bases outside the gene matches. This clone turned up a few times. No antigen is known for it. Purity (above 98%) was reached by all sorted populations. Expressed TCRB transcripts were sequenced after all isolated RNA was converted to cDNA. Data came from immunoSEQ multiplex PCR; TCRdb stores just in-frame clones and leaves some out. The sample holds 500,000 to 850,000 clones, about an eighth seen once. Sequences were obtained from naive CD4+ T cells from blood. The sequence was obtained from a man aged 18 to 30 with type 1 diabetes. This chain joins TRBV7-2 and TRBJ2-3, with 12 bases matching TRBD2. The DNA of the CDR3 is TGTGCCAGCAGCTTAGGTGCTAGCGGGAGGGCCTGGCCAGATACGCAGTATTTT. This gives the protein CASSLGASGRAWPDTQYF.